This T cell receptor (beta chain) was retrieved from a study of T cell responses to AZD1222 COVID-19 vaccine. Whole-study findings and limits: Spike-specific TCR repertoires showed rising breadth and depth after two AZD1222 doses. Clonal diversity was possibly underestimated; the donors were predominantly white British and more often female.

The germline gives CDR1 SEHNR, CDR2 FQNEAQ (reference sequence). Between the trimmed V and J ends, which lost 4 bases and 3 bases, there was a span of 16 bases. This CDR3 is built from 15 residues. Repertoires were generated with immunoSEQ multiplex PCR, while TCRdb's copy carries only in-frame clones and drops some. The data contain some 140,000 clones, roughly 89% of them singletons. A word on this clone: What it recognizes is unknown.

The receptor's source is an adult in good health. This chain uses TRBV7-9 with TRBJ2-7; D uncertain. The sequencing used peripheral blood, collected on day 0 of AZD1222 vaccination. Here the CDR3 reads CASSSTLTRNYEQYF. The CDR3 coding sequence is TGTGCCAGCAGCTCTACCCTGACACGGAACTACGAGCAGTACTTC.